One sample yielded the 3 T cell receptor beta chains listed below, sequenced in a study of blood T cell repertoires in COVID-19. Some clones are missing from TCRdb's copy, which holds only in-frame ones; the method was immunoSEQ multiplex PCR. The data contain a few hundred thousand clones, approximately 90% of them seen just once; the ten biggest clones take up around 0.8%. The sample was peripheral blood. All receptors derive from a man under 40 with acute or convalescent COVID-19.

The rearrangement links TRBV6-6 to TRBJ2-5; D call uncertain. Germline values: CDR1 MNHNY, CDR2 SVGAGI (reference sequence). V lost 2 bases and J lost 5, with 15 bases in between. The CDR3 loop spans 15 amino acids. Written as DNA, the CDR3 is TGTGCCAGCAGTTACATAATTCGAGGAGAGGAGACCCAGTACTTC. This encodes CASSYIIRGEETQYF.

The chain has TRBV27 and TRBJ2-3; 11 bases map to TRBD2. Trimming removed 6 bases from V and 6 bases from J; junction bases left unmatched: 11. The CDR3 length is 16 residues. Germline CDR1 MNHEY, CDR2 SMNVEV (reference sequence). In nucleotides, the CDR3 is TGTGCCAGCAGGATAGCGGGGGGGGCTTTGATGGATACGCAGTATTTT. It yields the protein CASRIAGGALMDTQYF.

The CDR3 sequence is CASSLYQGLNTGELFF. CDR3 sequence (DNA): TGTGCCAGCAGCTTATACCAGGGTTTAAACACCGGGGAGCTGTTTTTT. The J gene is TRBJ2-2, the V gene TRBV7-3; D possibly corresponds to TRBD1 (5 bases). The germline V and J ends were trimmed by 2 bases and 2 bases, with 12 bases remaining between them. CDR1 and CDR2 from the germline V gene are SGHTA and FQGTGA. This CDR3 has 16 amino acids.